This T cell receptor beta chain was sequenced for a study of monozygotic twins with cystic fibrosis. Study as a whole: Libraries were built from three micrograms of fragmented DNA using about 14 PCR cycles. Study outcomes and limitations: Monozygotic CF twins shared more identical nucleotide clonotypes than unrelated patients.

Produced via immunoSEQ multiplex PCR; TCRdb's table is partial and in-frame only. The data show around 27,000 clones, approximately 96% seen once. About this clone itself: Its target is not known.

The CDR3 length is 14 residues. The germline gives CDR1 SNHLY, CDR2 FYNNEI. The germline V and J ends were trimmed by 8 bases and 4 bases, with 14 bases remaining between them. The receptor was isolated from a girl between 2 and 10 years old with cystic fibrosis. V is TRBV2 and J is TRBJ2-2, with a weak D call TRBD1 (6 bases). The material sequenced was blood. The CDR3 region has the DNA TGTGCCAGCTATACAGGGCAGTTCACCGGGGAGCTGTTTTTT. Translated: CASYTGQFTGELFF.